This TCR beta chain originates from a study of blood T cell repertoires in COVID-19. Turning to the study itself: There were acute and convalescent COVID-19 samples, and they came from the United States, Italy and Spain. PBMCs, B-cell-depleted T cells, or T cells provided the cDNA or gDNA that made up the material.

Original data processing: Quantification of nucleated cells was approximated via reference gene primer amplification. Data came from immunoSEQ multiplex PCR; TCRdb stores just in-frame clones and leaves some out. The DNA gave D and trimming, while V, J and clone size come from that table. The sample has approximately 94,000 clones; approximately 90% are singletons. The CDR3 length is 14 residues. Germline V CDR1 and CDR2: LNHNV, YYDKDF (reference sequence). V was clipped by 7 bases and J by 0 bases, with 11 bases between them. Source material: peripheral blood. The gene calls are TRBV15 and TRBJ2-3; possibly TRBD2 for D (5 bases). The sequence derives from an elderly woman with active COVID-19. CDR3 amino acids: CATTPGDSTDTQYF. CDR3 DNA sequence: TGTGCCACCACGCCCGGGGATAGCACAGATACGCAGTATTTT. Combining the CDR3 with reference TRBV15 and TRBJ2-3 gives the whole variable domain DAMVIQNPRYQVTQFGKPVTLSCSQTLNHNVMYWYQQKSSQAPKLLFHYYDKDFNNEADTPDNFQSRRPNTSFCFLDIRSPGLGDTAMYLCATTPGDSTDTQYFGPGTRLTVL.